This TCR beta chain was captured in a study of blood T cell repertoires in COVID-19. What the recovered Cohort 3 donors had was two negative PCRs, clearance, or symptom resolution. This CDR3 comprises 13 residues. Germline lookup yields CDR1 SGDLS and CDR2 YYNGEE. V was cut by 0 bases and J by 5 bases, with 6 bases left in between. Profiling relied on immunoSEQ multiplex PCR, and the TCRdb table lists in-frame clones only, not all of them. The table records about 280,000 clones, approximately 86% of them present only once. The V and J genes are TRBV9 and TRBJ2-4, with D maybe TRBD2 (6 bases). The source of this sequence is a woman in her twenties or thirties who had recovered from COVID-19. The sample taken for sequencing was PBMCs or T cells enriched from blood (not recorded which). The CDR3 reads CASSVAGENIQYF. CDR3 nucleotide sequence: TGTGCCAGCAGCGTAGCGGGGGAAAACATTCAGTACTTC.